The sequence of this T cell receptor beta chain was determined in a study of cytomegalovirus exposure and HLA in healthy donors. In the PCR, 60 Vbeta and 13 Jbeta primers were used. TCRdb keeps only in-frame clones here, not all; method: immunoSEQ multiplex PCR. The sample shows 130,000 to 150,000 clones, 75% to 80% of them seen only once. Points on this clone: No antigen is known for it. The junction and the germline gene differ at one end; a read error may be behind it.

Whole-study findings and limits: Later, an analysis found that common viral pathogens appeared to be linked with several of the most significant clusters. As a later analysis showed, a missense DCLRE1C variant was linked to trimming of TCR beta V- and J-genes.

This CDR3 spans 13 amino acids. In germline, CDR1 is SNHLY, CDR2 FYNNEI. Healthy bone marrow donors made up the cohort. The sequence derives from a woman in her late teens or twenties in good health and CMV-seropositive. The V gene is TRBV2, the J gene TRBJ2-1, with 8 bases aligning to TRBD1. Sequencing was carried out using PBMCs. This CDR3 reads CANSEDRGDEQFF. The DNA of the CDR3 is TGTGCCAACAGTGAAGACAGGGGCGATGAGCAGTTCTTC.